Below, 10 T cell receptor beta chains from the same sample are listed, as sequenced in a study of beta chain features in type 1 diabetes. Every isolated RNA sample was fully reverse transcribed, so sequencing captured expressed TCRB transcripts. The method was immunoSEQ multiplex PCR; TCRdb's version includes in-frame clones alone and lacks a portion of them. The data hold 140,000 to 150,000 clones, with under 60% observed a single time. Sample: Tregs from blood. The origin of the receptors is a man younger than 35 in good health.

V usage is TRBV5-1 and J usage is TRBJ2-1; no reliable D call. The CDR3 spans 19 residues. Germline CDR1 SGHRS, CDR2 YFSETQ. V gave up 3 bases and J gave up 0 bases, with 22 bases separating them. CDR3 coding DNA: TGCGCCAGCAGCTCACCAGTATATAGACAAACACTCTCCTACAATGAGCAGTTCTTC. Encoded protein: CASSSPVYRQTLSYNEQFF. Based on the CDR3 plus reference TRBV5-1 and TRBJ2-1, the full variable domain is KAGVTQTPRYLIKTRGQQVTLSCSPISGHRSVSWYQQTPGQGLQFLFEYFSETQRNKGNFPGRFSGRQFSNSRSEMNVSTLELGDSALYLCASSSPVYRQTLSYNEQFFGPGTRLTVL.

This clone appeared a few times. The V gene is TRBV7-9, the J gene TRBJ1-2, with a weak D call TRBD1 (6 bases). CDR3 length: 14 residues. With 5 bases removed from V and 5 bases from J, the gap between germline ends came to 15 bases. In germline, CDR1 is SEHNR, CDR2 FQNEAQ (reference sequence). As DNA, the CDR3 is TGTGCCAGCAGCCGATCCGGGACAAGTTATGGCTACACCTTC. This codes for CASSRSGTSYGYTF.

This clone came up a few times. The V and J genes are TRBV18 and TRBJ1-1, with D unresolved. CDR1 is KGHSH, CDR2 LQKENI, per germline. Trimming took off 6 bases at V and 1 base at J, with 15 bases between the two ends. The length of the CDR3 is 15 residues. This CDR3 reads CASSVRGPANTEAFF. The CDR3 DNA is TGTGCCAGCTCGGTGAGAGGTCCAGCGAACACTGAAGCTTTCTTT.

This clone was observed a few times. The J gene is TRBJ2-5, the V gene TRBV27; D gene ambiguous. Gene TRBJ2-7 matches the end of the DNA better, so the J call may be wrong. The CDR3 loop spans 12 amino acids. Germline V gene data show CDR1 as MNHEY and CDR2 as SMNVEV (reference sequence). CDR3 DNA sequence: TGTGCCAGCGGTGATTCATGGTTCGAGCAGTACTTC. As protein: CASGDSWFEQYF.

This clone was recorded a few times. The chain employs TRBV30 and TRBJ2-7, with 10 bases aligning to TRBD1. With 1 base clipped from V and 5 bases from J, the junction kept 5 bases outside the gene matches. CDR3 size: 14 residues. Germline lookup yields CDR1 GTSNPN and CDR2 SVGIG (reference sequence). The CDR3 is CAWSAWDRGHEQYF. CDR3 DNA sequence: TGTGCCTGGAGTGCCTGGGACAGGGGCCACGAGCAGTACTTC.

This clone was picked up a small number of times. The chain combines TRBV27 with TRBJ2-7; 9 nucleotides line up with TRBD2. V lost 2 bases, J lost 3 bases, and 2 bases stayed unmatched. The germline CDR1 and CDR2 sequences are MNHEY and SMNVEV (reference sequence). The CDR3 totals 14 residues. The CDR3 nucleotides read TGTGCCAGCAGTTTACTAGCGGGGAGCTACGAGCAGTACTTC. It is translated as CASSLLAGSYEQYF.

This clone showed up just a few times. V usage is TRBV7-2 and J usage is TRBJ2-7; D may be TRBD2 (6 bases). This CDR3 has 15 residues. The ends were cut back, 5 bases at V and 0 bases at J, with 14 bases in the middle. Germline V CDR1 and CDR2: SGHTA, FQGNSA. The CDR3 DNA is TGTGCCAGCAGCCCCACGGGGGACCCCTCCTACGAGCAGTACTTC. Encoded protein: CASSPTGDPSYEQYF.

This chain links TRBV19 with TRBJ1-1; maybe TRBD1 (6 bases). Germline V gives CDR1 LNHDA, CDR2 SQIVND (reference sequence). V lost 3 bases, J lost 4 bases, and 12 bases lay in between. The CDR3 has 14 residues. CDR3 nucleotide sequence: TGTGCCAGTAGTATTCACAGGGCGGGCACTGAAGCTTTCTTT. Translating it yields CASSIHRAGTEAFF.

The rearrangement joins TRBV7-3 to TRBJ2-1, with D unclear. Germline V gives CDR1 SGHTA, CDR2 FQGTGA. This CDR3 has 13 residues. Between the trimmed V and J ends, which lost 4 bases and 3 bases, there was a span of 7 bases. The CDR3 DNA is TGTGCCAGCAGCTCTACCCTCTACAATGAGCAGTTCTTC. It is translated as CASSSTLYNEQFF.

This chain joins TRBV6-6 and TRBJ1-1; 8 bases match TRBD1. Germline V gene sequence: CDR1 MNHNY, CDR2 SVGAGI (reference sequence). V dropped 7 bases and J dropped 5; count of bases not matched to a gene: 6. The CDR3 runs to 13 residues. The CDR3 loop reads CASTGQGRTEAFF. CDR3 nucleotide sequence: TGTGCCAGCACCGGACAGGGAAGGACTGAAGCTTTCTTT.